This T cell receptor (beta chain) was found in a study of CD8+CD57+ T cells in acquired aplastic anemia. CDR3 length equals 17 residues. The V and J ends lost 0 bases and 4 bases, in that order; junction bases with no gene match: 8. Germline CDR1 is SGHRS and CDR2 is YFSETQ. The authors sequenced patients whose flow cytometry had shown CD8+CD57+ cell expansion. Severe acquired aplastic anemia was diagnosed in all patients. This clonotype was seen many times. Profiles of TCR beta VDJ and CDR3 were generated from a genomic DNA template. MiXCR, run by TCRdb on the reads, gives a single entry per CDR3 protein. The sample comprises 150,000 to 200,000 distinct CDR3 sequences, roughly 50% of which are singletons, and over 25% rests with the top ten.

This sequence originates from a human donor with aplastic anemia. The sample consisted of sorted CD4+, CD8+, or CD8+CD57+ T cells (not recorded which) from PBMCs. The rearrangement uses TRBV5-1 and TRBJ2-3, with 10 bases that match TRBD2. The CDR3 loop reads CASSLDGLAVDADTQYF. The CDR3 DNA reads as TGCGCCAGCAGCTTGGACGGACTAGCGGTGGACGCAGATACGCAGTATTTT.